The rows below give T cell receptor beta chains drawn from one sample of a study of T cells in Graves' hyperthyroidism and ophthalmopathy. TCRdb processed the multiplex PCR reads anew with MiXCR; each CDR3 protein has one entry. The repertoire consists of roughly 520,000 distinct CDR3 sequences, with roughly 25% occurring once and the leading ten covering about 11%. Sequencing was done on a sample of blood. Receptors were obtained from a woman in her twenties or thirties with Graves' ophthalmopathy. Each CDR3 is given with its conserved first and last residue. A D gene is named only where the DNA matches it firmly. Expanded clones get a size class; other rows say once, few or many, or leave the size out.

J: TRBJ2-1; D: TRBD1; V: TRBV7-3; length: 16; size: .; CDR3: CASSLTRDSSYNEQFF; DNA: TGTGCCAGCAGCTTAACGAGGGACAGCTCCTACAATGAGCAGTTCTTC
J: TRBJ1-1; D: .; V: TRBV6-5; length: 14; size: many; CDR3: CASSYRGLETEAFF; DNA: TGTGCCAGCAGTTATCGAGGGCTAGAAACTGAAGCTTTCTTT
J: TRBJ1-1; D: .; V: TRBV14; length: 13; size: many; CDR3: CASSQEAYTEAFF; DNA: TGTGCCAGCAGCCAAGAGGCGTACACTGAAGCTTTCTTT
J: TRBJ1-2; D: .; V: TRBV24-1; length: 14; size: few; CDR3: CATSEPTGDHGYTF; DNA: TGTGCCACCAGTGAGCCGACAGGTGATCATGGCTACACCTTC
J: TRBJ2-7; D: .; V: TRBV27; length: 13; size: many; CDR3: CASSTGRSHEQYF; DNA: TGTGCCAGCAGTACGGGCCGCTCTCACGAGCAGTACTTC
J: TRBJ1-5; D: .; V: TRBV28; length: 16; size: .; CDR3: CASSPHRTRGSKPQHF; DNA: TGTGCCAGCAGCCCGCACCGGACAAGGGGGAGTAAGCCCCAGCATTTT
J: TRBJ1-5; D: .; V: TRBV6-2/TRBV6-3; length: 16; size: .; CDR3: CASRSLDGYSNQPQHF; DNA: TGTGCCAGCAGATCCCTCGACGGTTATAGCAATCAGCCCCAGCATTTT
J: TRBJ2-5; D: .; V: TRBV28; length: 14; size: .; CDR3: CASSPTTPIETQYF; DNA: TGTGCCAGCAGTCCAACAACCCCAATTGAGACCCAGTACTTC
J: TRBJ1-1; D: .; V: TRBV7-3; length: 14; size: many; CDR3: CASSLGDLNTEAFF; DNA: TGTGCCAGCAGCCTGGGGGATTTGAACACTGAAGCTTTCTTT
J: TRBJ1-5; D: .; V: TRBV12-3/TRBV12-4; length: 14; size: many; CDR3: CASSSRQSNQPQHF; DNA: TGTGCCAGCAGTTCCCGACAGTCCAATCAGCCCCAGCATTTT
J: TRBJ2-7; D: .; V: TRBV11-2; length: 13; size: .; CDR3: CASSLQQPGEQYF; DNA: TGTGCCAGCAGCTTGCAACAGCCTGGCGAGCAGTACTTC
J: TRBJ2-5; D: .; V: TRBV2; length: 12; size: few; CDR3: CASKGSQETQYF; DNA: TGTGCCAGCAAGGGGAGTCAAGAGACCCAGTACTTC
J: TRBJ1-1; D: .; V: TRBV9; length: 14; size: .; CDR3: CASSARTVPNEAFF; DNA: TGTGCCAGCAGCGCTAGGACAGTTCCAAATGAAGCTTTCTTT
J: TRBJ1-2; D: .; V: TRBV28; length: 14; size: few; CDR3: CASGRGSFNYGYTF; DNA: TGTGCCAGCGGCAGGGGCAGCTTTAACTATGGCTACACCTTC
J: TRBJ2-7; D: TRBD2; V: TRBV6-1; length: 15; size: many; CDR3: CASSRGTSEAYEQYF; DNA: TGTGCCAGCAGCCGCGGGACTAGCGAGGCCTACGAGCAGTACTTC
J: TRBJ2-7; D: .; V: TRBV6-1; length: 14; size: once; CDR3: CASSEAEGAYEQYF; DNA: TGTGCCAGCAGTGAAGCGGAAGGGGCCTACGAGCAGTACTTC
J: TRBJ2-7; D: .; V: TRBV6-2/TRBV6-3; length: 14; size: many; CDR3: CASSYSGGGGEQYF; DNA: TGTGCCAGCAGTTACTCCGGGGGAGGAGGCGAGCAGTACTTC
J: TRBJ1-5; D: .; V: TRBV6-1; length: 12; size: many; CDR3: CASSPNSQPQHF; DNA: TGTGCCAGCAGTCCTAATAGTCAGCCCCAGCATTTT
J: TRBJ1-3; D: .; V: TRBV2; length: 15; size: many; CDR3: CASSEGELSGNTIYF; DNA: TGTGCCAGCAGTGAAGGGGAACTCTCTGGAAACACCATATATTTT
J: TRBJ1-2; D: TRBD1; V: TRBV2; length: 15; size: .; CDR3: CASKVTTDRSYGYTF; DNA: TGTGCCAGCAAAGTGACGACGGACAGGTCATATGGCTACACCTTC
J: TRBJ1-2; D: TRBD1; V: TRBV12-3/TRBV12-4; length: 16; size: many; CDR3: CASSSGQGMRDYGYTF; DNA: TGTGCCAGCAGTTCTGGACAGGGAATGCGAGACTATGGCTACACCTTC
J: TRBJ2-7; D: TRBD1; V: TRBV11-2; length: 16; size: many; CDR3: CASSLDRDRVPYEQYF; DNA: TGTGCCAGCAGCTTAGACCGGGACAGGGTACCCTACGAGCAGTACTTC
J: TRBJ1-5; D: .; V: TRBV12-3/TRBV12-4; length: 19; size: few; CDR3: CASSLRKQGPPYSNQPQHF; DNA: TGTGCCAGCAGTTTACGGAAACAGGGTCCCCCTTATAGCAATCAGCCCCAGCATTTT
J: TRBJ1-1; D: .; V: TRBV12-3/TRBV12-4; length: 14; size: .; CDR3: CGSSLRRLNTEAFF; DNA: TGTGGCAGCAGTTTAAGACGGCTGAACACTGAAGCTTTCTTT
J: TRBJ1-2; D: TRBD1; V: TRBV11-3; length: 15; size: .; CDR3: CASSLELAGGNGYTF; DNA: TGTGCCAGCAGCTTAGAATTGGCAGGGGGGAATGGCTACACCTTC
J: TRBJ2-5; D: TRBD1; V: TRBV20-1; length: 14; size: many; CDR3: CSGGLRQGIETQYF; DNA: TGCAGCGGGGGTCTGAGACAGGGGATTGAGACCCAGTACTTC
J: TRBJ2-4; D: .; V: TRBV5-1; length: 16; size: many; CDR3: CASSSASSDAKNIKYF; DNA: TGCGCCAGCAGCAGTGCTAGTAGTGATGCCAAAAACATTAAGTACTTC
J: TRBJ2-7; D: .; V: TRBV20-1; length: 14; size: many; CDR3: CSAKQLTSSYEQYF; DNA: TGCAGTGCTAAGCAGCTTACCTCCTCCTACGAGCAGTACTTC
J: TRBJ2-7; D: TRBD2; V: TRBV27; length: 14; size: many; CDR3: CASSLRGTTYEQYF; DNA: TGTGCCAGCAGTTTGCGGGGGACCACCTACGAGCAGTACTTC
J: TRBJ1-1; D: .; V: TRBV7-3; length: 13; size: .; CDR3: CASSDGIRAEAFF; DNA: TGTGCCAGCAGCGACGGCATACGGGCTGAAGCTTTCTTT
J: TRBJ2-7; D: TRBD1; V: TRBV6-5; length: 15; size: .; CDR3: CASSYEGGHSYEQYF; DNA: TGTGCCAGCAGTTACGAAGGGGGCCACTCCTACGAGCAGTACTTC
J: TRBJ2-5; D: .; V: TRBV9; length: 14; size: many; CDR3: CASSAGHLQETQYF; DNA: TGTGCCAGCAGCGCCGGACACCTCCAAGAGACCCAGTACTTC
J: TRBJ2-5; D: TRBD2; V: TRBV6-2/TRBV6-3; length: 21; size: .; CDR3: CASRPLPLPLAGGPLQETQYF; DNA: TGTGCCAGCAGGCCCCTCCCACTCCCGCTAGCGGGGGGCCCTCTACAAGAGACCCAGTACTTC
J: TRBJ1-2; D: .; V: TRBV14; length: 14; size: .; CDR3: CASSQFGQFPKNTF; DNA: TGTGCCAGCAGCCAATTCGGACAGTTCCCTAAGAACACCTTC
J: TRBJ2-2; D: TRBD1; V: TRBV19; length: 14; size: .; CDR3: CASSVHRGAGELFF; DNA: TGTGCCAGTAGTGTCCACAGGGGGGCCGGGGAGCTGTTTTTT
J: TRBJ2-5; D: TRBD2; V: TRBV6-5; length: 15; size: many; CDR3: CASSYSRLAQETQYF; DNA: TGTGCCAGCAGTTACTCCCGACTAGCTCAAGAGACCCAGTACTTC
J: TRBJ1-1; D: .; V: TRBV10-3; length: 15; size: many; CDR3: CVTWAGRISDTEAFF; DNA: TGTGTCACTTGGGCAGGGAGGATATCCGACACTGAAGCTTTCTTT
J: TRBJ2-5; D: TRBD2; V: TRBV20-1; length: 16; size: .; CDR3: CSARGGVAGLQETQYF; DNA: TGCAGTGCTAGAGGGGGCGTAGCGGGGTTACAAGAGACCCAGTACTTC
J: TRBJ1-2; D: .; V: TRBV29-1; length: 13; size: few; CDR3: CSAPNGNNYGYTF; DNA: TGCAGCGCCCCCAATGGAAACAACTATGGCTACACCTTC
J: TRBJ2-7; D: .; V: TRBV28; length: 11; size: many; CDR3: CASLKWGEQYF; DNA: TGTGCCAGCCTCAAGTGGGGCGAGCAGTACTTC
J: TRBJ2-5; D: .; V: TRBV12-3/TRBV12-4; length: 13; size: many; CDR3: CASTRDFEETQYF; DNA: TGTGCCAGTACCAGGGACTTTGAAGAGACCCAGTACTTC
J: TRBJ2-5; D: TRBD2; V: TRBV28; length: 16; size: many; CDR3: CASSLTSGGARETQYF; DNA: TGTGCCAGCAGTTTAACCAGCGGGGGGGCCCGGGAGACCCAGTACTTC
J: TRBJ1-1; D: TRBD1; V: TRBV29-1; length: 14; size: many; CDR3: CSGSQTGGATEAFF; DNA: TGCAGCGGAAGTCAGACAGGGGGGGCCACTGAAGCTTTCTTT
J: TRBJ1-1; D: .; V: TRBV29-1; length: 12; size: many; CDR3: CSAQGGNTEAFF; DNA: TGCAGCGCACAGGGCGGGAACACTGAAGCTTTCTTT